This record covers a single TCR beta chain. At least ten counts were recorded for this clonotype. Its antigen remains undetermined. No much larger clone exists at a distance of one base, and base qualities are not known. Libraries came from 5' RACE. This sample was sequenced with a NextSeq 500. The TCR library protocol attached unique molecular identifiers to individual cDNA molecules to correct for sequencing error and PCR bias. Sequencing covered both TCR alpha and beta chains, and within each sample the abundances of alpha and beta sequences were tightly co-correlated. Concerning the study's data processing: Decombinator V4 was used to annotate TCR sequences for V gene, J gene and CDR3. TCRs were defined as expanded if a significant change between any two time points was detected under a Poisson model with p below 0.0001. TCR abundances were normalised to the total number of TCRs sequenced per sample and were expressed as counts per million. TRAV1-2 paired with TRAJ12, TRAJ20 or TRAJ33 defined MAIT TCRs, while TRAV10 paired with TRAJ18 defined iNKT TCRs. VDJdb, accessed 1 November 2021, was searched for CMV, EBV and SARS-CoV-2 annotated TCRs, with TCRs annotated for multiple antigens excluded. The public sequencing data were trimmed at Q25 with fastp and processed into clonotypes with MiXCR by TCRdb, which kept only in-frame beta chains. Duplicate CDR3 protein sequences are folded into a single record with the most common DNA and genes. Clone size and V and J calls follow TCRdb, not the original study. The sample includes around 94,000 distinct CDR3 sequences, with less than 15% observed a single time. Jointly, the top ten make up 6% to 7.5% of the sample.

Set within a cohort of healthcare workers in London, UK, this nested case-control study involved weekly PCR testing of nasopharyngeal swabs along with blood sampling. Healthcare workers were enrolled in the week of the UK lockdown, from 23 to 31 March 2020, and were followed every week for up to roughly 16 weeks. This entry comes from a study of early T cells in non-severe SARS-CoV-2 infection (dated by TCRdb to the early 2020s). With respect to the entire study: Bulk RNA from unsorted whole blood was used for TCR sequencing, so alpha and beta chains could not be paired.

From the cysteine through the phenylalanine, the CDR3 covers 13 amino acids. CDR3 DNA only is kept here, 39 bases in frame from base 1. Looking up the germline V gene (reference sequence) yields CDR1 LNHDA and CDR2 SQIVND. V is trimmed back by 8 bases and J by 4 bases, and the junction contains 3 bases that no gene match accounts for. Summary of the overall study and its limitations: VDJdb matching was skewed toward anti-spike CD8 responses, so virus-specific expansions were likely underestimated and private and CD4 specificities were missed.

The chain is assembled from TRBV19 and TRBJ1-5; TRBD1 aligns with 9 central bases. The sequence was collected from an adult who was a healthcare worker with PCR-confirmed SARS-CoV-2 infection or an uninfected control (not recorded which). Input material: whole blood. The sequence in DNA is TGTGCCAGTTCCGGGACAGGGAATCAGCCCCAGCATTTT. Its translation is CASSGTGNQPQHF.